The entry below describes one T cell receptor beta chain. The antigen is not known. This sample stems from a study of OX40 agonist ivuxolimab in advanced cancers. Turning to the study itself: At around 83% male, the cohort had a mean age of approximately 60 years, ranging from 23 to 79.

Repertoires were generated with immunoSEQ multiplex PCR, while TCRdb's copy carries only in-frame clones and drops some. Here the sample spans around 80,000 clones, 85% to 90% being singletons. Germline V gene lookup returns CDR1 SGHTA and CDR2 FQGNSA. The CDR3 length is 14 residues. V lost 1 base to trimming and J lost 7 bases; unmatched junction nucleotides: 6. Study-wide points: There was clonal expansion of CD4+ and CD8+ blood T cells by week 6 at 0.1 to 3.0 mg/kg.

The TCR originated in an adult with an advanced solid tumor such as melanoma, head and neck, liver or kidney cancer. The starting material was CD4+ or CD8+ T cells sorted from blood, obtained in a trial of the OX40 agonist ivuxolimab. This chain connects TRBV7-2 to TRBJ1-2; 7 bases agree with TRBD1. In DNA, the CDR3 is TGTGCCAGCAGCTTAGTTGAGGGGGCGAGTGGCTACACCTTC. Translated, it gives CASSLVEGASGYTF.